This T cell receptor (beta chain) is from a study of cytomegalovirus exposure and HLA in healthy donors. Study-level points and caveats: Trimming of TCR beta V- and J-genes showed a link, identified in a later analysis, to a missense DCLRE1C variant.

V trimming: 6 bases; J trimming: 0 bases; junction bases outside the gene matches: 4. This CDR3 is built from 14 residues. Per the germline V gene, CDR1 is SNHLY and CDR2 is FYNNEI. 60 Vbeta and 13 Jbeta primers were used in PCR. Here immunoSEQ multiplex PCR was the method, and the copy in TCRdb shows in-frame clones only, minus some. The table lists 120,000 to 150,000 clones, approximately 78% of them singletons. The count of this clone is one. Its antigen is currently unknown. The genes are TRBV2 and TRBJ2-7, with 8 nucleotides matching TRBD1. Sequenced material: PBMCs. This receptor was identified in a woman between 40 and 55 years old in good health and CMV-seropositive. The CDR3 here is CASSLQGVSYEQYF. The CDR3 region has the DNA TGTGCCAGCAGCTTACAGGGGGTCTCCTACGAGCAGTACTTC. The full variable domain, rest sourced from reference TRBV2 and TRBJ2-7, is EPEVTQTPSHQVTQMGQEVILRCVPISNHLYFYWYRQILGQKVEFLVSFYNNEISEKSEIFDDQFSVERPDGSNFTLKIRSTKLEDSAMYFCASSLQGVSYEQYFGPGTRLTVT.